The 18 T cell receptor beta chains below come from one sample, sequenced in a study of blood T cells in healthy people across ages. Next came a second PCR, run for about 6 to 12 cycles, which used a sample-barcoded 5' primer along with a J-beta primer mix. One entry per CDR3 protein results from TCRdb running MiXCR on the 5' RACE reads. The table has about 1.5 million distinct CDR3 sequences, about 42% seen once. The sequencing input was blood. These receptors were collected from a young woman in good health.

This chain joins TRBV7-2 and TRBJ1-3; 7 bases map to TRBD1. The CDR3 has 16 residues. J gave up 1 base and V 1 base, and 4 bases lay outside the gene matches. The germline CDR1 and CDR2 sequences are SGHTA and FQGNSA. CDR3 bases: TGTGCCAGCAGCTTAGTACAGGGGTTTTCTGGAAACACCATATATTTT. This gives the protein CASSLVQGFSGNTIYF.

This clonotype showed up just a few times. The CDR3: CATSETLGRETMDEQFF. Here the CDR3 DNA reads TGTGCCACCAGTGAAACGCTTGGGCGGGAGACGATGGATGAGCAGTTCTTC. V gene TRBV24-1 combines with J gene TRBJ2-1, with TRBD2 matching 7 bases. Germline CDR1 is KGHDR and CDR2 is SFDVKD. V was pared by 4 bases and J by 8 bases, with 16 bases of the junction left unmatched. The CDR3 runs 17 residues.

The chain is built from TRBV7-6 and TRBJ2-3; 8 bases are shared with TRBD2. V was clipped by 2 bases and J by 2 bases; unmatched bases: 9. This CDR3 has 17 residues. Germline lookup yields CDR1 SGHVS and CDR2 FNYEAQ. The CDR3 DNA is TGTGCCAGCAGCTTATTGGCTAGCGGGCAATACACAGATACGCAGTATTTT. This encodes CASSLLASGQYTDTQYF.

A few counts support this clonotype. The chain is built from TRBV12-3 or TRBV12-4 and TRBJ1-2; D is perhaps TRBD1 (6 bases). The CDR3 has 15 residues. The germline V and J ends were trimmed by 5 bases and 2 bases, with 15 bases remaining between them. The CDR3 reads CASSPDRALNYGYTF. DNA of the CDR3: TGTGCCAGCAGTCCGGACAGAGCTCTGAACTATGGCTACACCTTC.

This clonotype showed up just a few times. The rearrangement links TRBV6-6 to TRBJ2-3; the match to TRBD2 covers 7 bases. After removal of 2 bases from V and 6 bases from J, the junction contained 8 bases not matched to a gene. The CDR3 length is 15 residues. Germline CDR1 and CDR2: MNHNY and SVGAGI (reference sequence). CDR3 sequence: CASSYGRDPPDTQYF. CDR3 DNA: TGTGCCAGCAGTTACGGGAGGGACCCTCCCGATACGCAGTATTTT.

The V gene is TRBV12-5, the J gene TRBJ2-1; 10 nucleotides align to TRBD2. The V gene end was trimmed by 5 bases and the J gene end by 5 bases; junction bases not matched to a gene: 9. The CDR3 runs 16 residues. Germline V gene lookup returns CDR1 LGHNT and CDR2 FRNRAP. The CDR3 region has the DNA TGTGCTAGTGGTCTCGAGAGACTAGCGGGTGACAATGAGCAGTTCTTC. Translated: CASGLERLAGDNEQFF.

The chain combines TRBV12-3 or TRBV12-4 with TRBJ1-1, with D uncertain. The V end lost 7 bases, the J end lost 7 bases, and 16 bases lay between the germline ends. This CDR3 is 13 amino acids long. The CDR3, as DNA: TGTGCCAGCACCCCGCCAGGAGTCGTTGAAGCTTTCTTT. This encodes CASTPPGVVEAFF.

The gene calls are TRBV5-1 and TRBJ2-5; D is unresolved. V lost 2 bases and J lost 0, with 11 bases in between. The CDR3 totals 15 residues. The germline CDR1 and CDR2 sequences are SGHRS and YFSETQ. CDR3 residues: CASSFLVIYQETQYF. The CDR3 nucleotides read TGCGCCAGCAGCTTCTTGGTCATCTACCAAGAGACCCAGTACTTC.

There are many counts of this clonotype. One junction end does not reproduce the germline sequence, and a read error may be involved. The chain has TRBV5-1 and TRBJ2-5; D uncertain. The length of the CDR3 is 11 residues. The germline V gene encodes CDR1 SGHRS and CDR2 YFSETQ. CDR3 protein: CASSFTETQYF. As DNA, the CDR3 is TGTGCCAGCAGTTTTACGGAGACCCAGTACTTC. Using reference TRBV5-1 and TRBJ2-5 for the parts outside the CDR3, the full variable domain is KAGVTQTPRYLIKTRGQQVTLSCSPISGHRSVSWYQQTPGQGLQFLFEYFSETQRNKGNFPGRFSGRQFSNSRSEMNVSTLELGDSALYLCASSFTETQYFGPGTRLLVL.

The V and J genes are TRBV6-1 and TRBJ1-1, with D possibly matching TRBD1 (5 bases). CDR3 length: 13 amino acids. With 8 bases removed from V and 5 bases from J, the gap between germline ends came to 15 bases. Germline assignment: CDR1 MNHNS and CDR2 SASEGT. CDR3 sequence reads: CASRRGDGTEAFF. The DNA of the CDR3 is TGTGCCAGCCGGCGGGGGGACGGGACTGAAGCTTTCTTT.

This clonotype was recorded a few times. This chain uses TRBV29-1 with TRBJ2-1; TRBD2 is a possible D gene (6 bases). CDR1 is SQVTM, CDR2 ANQGSEA, per germline. With 6 bases removed from V and 5 bases from J, the gap between germline ends came to 17 bases. The CDR3 extends over 14 amino acids. This chain's CDR3 is CSVGGLGGDNEQFF. CDR3 in DNA: TGCAGCGTCGGGGGACTCGGCGGGGACAATGAGCAGTTCTTC.

In this sample, this clonotype turned up many times. The chain employs TRBV7-9 and TRBJ2-1, with D possibly being TRBD2 (6 bases). Trimming took 2 bases from V and 4 from J, leaving 12 bases between them. The CDR3 length is 15 residues. Germline-derived CDR1 and CDR2 are SEHNR and FQNEAQ (reference sequence). The CDR3 DNA is TGTGCCAGCAGCTTAAGCCAGGGAGGTTACAATGAGCAGTTCTTC. The encoded protein is CASSLSQGGYNEQFF.

At least ten counts were recorded for this clonotype. V gene TRBV20-1 combines with J gene TRBJ2-7, with D maybe TRBD2 (5 bases). In germline, CDR1 is DFQATT, CDR2 SNEGSKA (reference sequence). Trimming cost V 3 bases and J 3 bases, with 9 bases left between them. This CDR3 comprises 12 residues. This CDR3 reads CSARAGNYEQYF. CDR3 sequence (DNA): TGCAGTGCTAGGGCGGGTAACTACGAGCAGTACTTC.

The chain uses TRBV4-1 and TRBJ1-2; 8 bases are a match to TRBD1. J lost 10 bases, V lost 4 bases, and 5 bases had no gene match. Germline CDR1 is MGHRA and CDR2 is YSYEKL. The CDR3 runs 12 residues. CDR3 DNA: TGCGCCAGCAGCCTCACGACAGGGGACTACACCTTC. Translated, it gives CASSLTTGDYTF.

In this sample, this clonotype turned up a few times. V and J are TRBV4-3 and TRBJ1-2; D remains unclear. Trimming cost V 1 base and J 7 bases, with 13 bases left between them. Germline V gene data show CDR1 as LGHNA and CDR2 as YSLEER. This CDR3 spans 14 amino acids. The CDR3 bases are TGCGCCAGCAGCCAAGCGTGGGAGGGCTCTGGCTACACCTTC. Encoded protein: CASSQAWEGSGYTF.

This clonotype was recorded once. One end of the junction varies from germline; a read error may be responsible. V gene TRBV9 combines with J gene TRBJ2-4, with a tentative D call TRBD2 (5 bases). The better agreement between TRBJ2-7 and the DNA end casts doubt on the J call. This CDR3 comprises 14 residues. Germline V CDR1 and CDR2: SGDLS, YYNGEE. CDR3 in amino acids: CASSALSWGYEQYF. The DNA for the CDR3 is TGTGCCAGTAGCGCTCTCTCTTGGGGCTACGAGCAGTACTTC.

This chain links TRBV12-3 or TRBV12-4 with TRBJ1-1; D unclear. Deletions cut 3 bases from V and 0 bases from J, with 5 bases between. CDR3 length equals 13 residues. This chain's CDR3 is CASSFFVNTEAFF. CDR3 nucleotide sequence: TGTGCCAGCAGTTTTTTTGTGAACACTGAAGCTTTCTTT.

V usage is TRBV4-2 and J usage is TRBJ2-2, with 9 bases aligning to TRBD1. CDR1 and CDR2 (germline): LGHNA, YNFKEQ. Trimming cost V 2 bases and J 2 bases; bases outside gene matches: 6. The CDR3 length is 17 residues. The CDR3, as DNA: TGTGCCAGCAGCCAATCGGCGGACAGGGGTAACACCGGGGAGCTGTTTTTT. This codes for CASSQSADRGNTGELFF.